This T cell receptor (beta chain) was captured in a study of shared clonotypes between healthy human individuals. This clone was seen just once. The repertoire was sequenced with immunoSEQ multiplex PCR; TCRdb's copy has only in-frame clones and lacks some. The sample has about 1.1 million clones, 78% seen once; the top ten hold roughly 0.61%. The receptor was derived from a man aged 18 to 29 in good health. Some clones in this sample may be carry-over from other donors' samples. Sequenced input: memory CD4+ T cells from PBMCs. Subset here: CD45RA-negative fraction.

The CDR3 sequence is CASSLGQKSSYNEQFF. The CDR3 DNA reads as TGTGCCAGCAGCTTAGGGCAGAAGAGCTCCTACAATGAGCAGTTCTTC. The chain couples TRBV7-3 to TRBJ2-1; unclear D gene. CDR1 and CDR2 from the germline V gene are SGHTA and FQGTGA. The CDR3 is 16 amino acids. V dropped 2 bases and J dropped 0 bases, with 11 bases sitting between them.